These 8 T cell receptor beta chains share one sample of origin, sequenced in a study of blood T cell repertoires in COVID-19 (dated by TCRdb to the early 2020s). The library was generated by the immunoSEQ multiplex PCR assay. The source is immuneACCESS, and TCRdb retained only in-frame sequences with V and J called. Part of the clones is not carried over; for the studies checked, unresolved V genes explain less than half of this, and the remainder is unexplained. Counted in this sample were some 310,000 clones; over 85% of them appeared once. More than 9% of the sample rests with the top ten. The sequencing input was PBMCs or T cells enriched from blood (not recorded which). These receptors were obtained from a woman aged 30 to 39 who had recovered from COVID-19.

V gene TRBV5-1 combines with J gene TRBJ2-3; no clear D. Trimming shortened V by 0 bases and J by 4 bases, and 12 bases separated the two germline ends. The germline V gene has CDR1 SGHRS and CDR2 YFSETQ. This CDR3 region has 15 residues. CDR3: CASSLGLPGPDTQYF. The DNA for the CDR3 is TGCGCCAGCAGCTTGGGACTGCCTGGCCCAGATACGCAGTATTTT.

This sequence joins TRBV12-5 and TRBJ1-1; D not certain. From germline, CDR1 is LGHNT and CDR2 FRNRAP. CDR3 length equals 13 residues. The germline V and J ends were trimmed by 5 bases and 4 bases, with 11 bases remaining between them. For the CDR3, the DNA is TGTGCTAGTGGTCTTCGGGGTGGCACTGAAGCTTTCTTT. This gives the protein CASGLRGGTEAFF.

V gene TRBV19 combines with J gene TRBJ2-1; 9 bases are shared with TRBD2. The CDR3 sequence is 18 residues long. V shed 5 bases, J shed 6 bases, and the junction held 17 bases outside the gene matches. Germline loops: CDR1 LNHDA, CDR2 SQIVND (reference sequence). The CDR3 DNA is TGTGCCAGTAGTCTACGTCCTGGGGTAGCGGGAGTTATCAATGAGCAGTTCTTC. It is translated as CASSLRPGVAGVINEQFF.

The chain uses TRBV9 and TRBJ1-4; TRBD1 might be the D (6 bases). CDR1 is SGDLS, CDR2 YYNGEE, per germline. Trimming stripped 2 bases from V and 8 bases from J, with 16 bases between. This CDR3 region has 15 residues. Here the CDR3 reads CASSVGQGLEEKLFF. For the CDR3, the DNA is TGTGCCAGCAGCGTGGGCCAGGGGTTGGAAGAAAAACTGTTTTTT.

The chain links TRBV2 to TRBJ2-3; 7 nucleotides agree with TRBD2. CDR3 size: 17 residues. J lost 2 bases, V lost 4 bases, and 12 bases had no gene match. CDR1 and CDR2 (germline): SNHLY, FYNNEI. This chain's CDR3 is CASSGGGSPQNTDTQYF. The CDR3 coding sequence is TGTGCCAGCAGTGGGGGGGGTAGTCCACAAAACACAGATACGCAGTATTTT.

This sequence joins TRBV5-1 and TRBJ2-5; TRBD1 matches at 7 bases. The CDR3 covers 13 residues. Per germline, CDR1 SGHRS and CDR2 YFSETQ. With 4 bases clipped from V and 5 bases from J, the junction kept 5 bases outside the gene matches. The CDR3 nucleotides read TGCGCCAGCAGCGAGACAGGGTGGGAGACCCAGTACTTC. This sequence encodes CASSETGWETQYF. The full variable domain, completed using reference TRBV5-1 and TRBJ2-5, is KAGVTQTPRYLIKTRGQQVTLSCSPISGHRSVSWYQQTPGQGLQFLFEYFSETQRNKGNFPGRFSGRQFSNSRSEMNVSTLELGDSALYLCASSETGWETQYFGPGTRLLVL.

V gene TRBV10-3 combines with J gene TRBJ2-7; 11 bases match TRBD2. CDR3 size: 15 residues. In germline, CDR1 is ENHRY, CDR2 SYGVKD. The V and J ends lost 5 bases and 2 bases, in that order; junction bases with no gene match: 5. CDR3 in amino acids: CAISLGLAETYEQYF. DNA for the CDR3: TGTGCCATCAGTCTGGGACTAGCGGAGACCTACGAGCAGTACTTC.

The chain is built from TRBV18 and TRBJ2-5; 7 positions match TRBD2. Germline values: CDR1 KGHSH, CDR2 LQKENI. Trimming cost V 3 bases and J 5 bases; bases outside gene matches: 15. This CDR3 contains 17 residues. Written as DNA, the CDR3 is TGTGCCAGCTCACCGGGGAGGCTAGCGGTTCTAGGGGAGACCCAGTACTTC. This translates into CASSPGRLAVLGETQYF.